This TCR beta chain was identified during a study of cytomegalovirus exposure and HLA in healthy donors. The study, taken as a whole, reports: According to the study, approximately 150 TCR beta chains were cytomegalovirus-associated.

About this clone: Antigen specificity is unknown.

PCR was performed using 60 Vbeta and 13 Jbeta primers. Here immunoSEQ multiplex PCR was the method, and the copy in TCRdb shows in-frame clones only, minus some. The table lists 90,000 to 140,000 clones, more than 80% of them singletons. J was trimmed by 5 bases and V by 1 base; bases with no gene match: 6. The CDR3 spans 15 residues. The germline V gene encodes CDR1 SGHAT and CDR2 FQNNGV. The genes are TRBV11-2 and TRBJ2-5; the match to TRBD2 covers 8 bases. The sequencing input was PBMCs. This sequence originates from a man younger than 35 in good health and CMV-seronegative. The CDR3 DNA sequence: TGTGCCAGCAGCTTAGTAAGCGGGAGCGCGGAGACCCAGTACTTC. It codes for CASSLVSGSAETQYF.